This T cell receptor beta chain was recorded in a study of T cells after somatic rescue of genetic block. Sequenced by immunoSEQ multiplex PCR; TCRdb stores in-frame clones only, minus some. The sample shows roughly 92,000 clones, over 80% of them seen only once. Sequenced sample: peripheral blood mononuclear cells (PBMCs). The receptor's source is a woman aged 18-29 years.

The CDR3 is CASSLGGSEYSYEQYF. The CDR3 nucleotides are TGTGCCAGCAGTTTAGGCGGGAGCGAATACTCCTACGAGCAGTACTTC. The chain couples TRBV27 to TRBJ2-7; 7 bases are a match to TRBD2. V was pared by 2 bases and J by 0 bases, with 7 bases of the junction left unmatched. This CDR3 comprises 16 residues. CDR1 is MNHEY and CDR2 is SMNVEV in the germline V gene (reference sequence).